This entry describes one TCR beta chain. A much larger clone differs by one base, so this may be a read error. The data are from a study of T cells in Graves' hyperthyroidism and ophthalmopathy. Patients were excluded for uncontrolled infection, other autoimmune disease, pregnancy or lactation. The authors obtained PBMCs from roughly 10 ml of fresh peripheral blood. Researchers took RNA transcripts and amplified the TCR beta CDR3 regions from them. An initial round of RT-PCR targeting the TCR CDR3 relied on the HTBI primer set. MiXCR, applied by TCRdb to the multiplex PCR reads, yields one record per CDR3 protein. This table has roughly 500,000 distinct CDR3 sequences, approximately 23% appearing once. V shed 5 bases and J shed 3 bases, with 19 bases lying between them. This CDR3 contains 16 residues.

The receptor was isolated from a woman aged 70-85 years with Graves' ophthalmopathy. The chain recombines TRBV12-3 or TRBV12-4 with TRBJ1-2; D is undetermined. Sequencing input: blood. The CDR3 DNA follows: TGTGCCAGCAGTAATGTATTCTACAGTTCTTACTATGGCTACACCTTC. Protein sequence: CASSNVFYSSYYGYTF.